The table lists the clone carrying this T cell receptor (beta chain) with many counts. Trimming cost V 5 bases and J 5 bases, with 15 bases left between them. The germline V gene encodes CDR1 MNHEY and CDR2 SMNVEV (reference sequence). This CDR3 has 14 amino acids. TCR cDNA, made by 5'RACE template switching, carried an added universal primer site and UMIs. One entry per CDR3 protein, called by TCRdb with MiXCR from the 5' RACE reads. Among over 25,000 distinct CDR3 sequences listed, approximately 10% were seen once. This record comes from a study of T cells after yellow fever vaccination. Across the study: Preparation used SMART-Seq v4 Ultra Low Input for the low-cell-number fractions. General observations from the study: The authors detected almost none of the vaccine-responding clonotypes in sorted memory subsets on day 0. Among primary-vaccination clones, most reappeared after the booster, at around 97% for CD4 and more than 85% for CD8.

The clonotype originates from a man between 18 and 35 years old who received the YFV17D yellow fever vaccine. The sequencing here drew on PBMCs, either bulk or a sorted T-cell subset (CD4+, CD8+, memory, or dextramer-sorted; not recorded which), taken roughly 14 days after the first yellow fever vaccination. The chain is built from TRBV27 and TRBJ1-1, with TRBD1 as a possible D gene (5 bases). CDR3 sequence reads: CASSAQGRETEAFF. The CDR3, as DNA: TGTGCCAGCAGTGCTCAGGGTCGGGAAACTGAAGCTTTCTTT.